This T cell receptor (beta chain) comes out of a study of shared clonotypes between healthy human individuals. V dropped 7 bases and J dropped 1 base, with 10 bases sitting between them. Germline lookup yields CDR1 PRHDT and CDR2 FYEKMQ (reference sequence). The CDR3 spans 13 residues. The protocol was immunoSEQ multiplex PCR, while the TCRdb copy is restricted to in-frame clones and leaves out a portion. This sample carries 2.5 million or so clones, just over 90% of them seen once, and the ten largest clones take more than 0.12%. The V call is TRBV13, the J call TRBJ1-1; D is unclear. The sequence came from a man younger than 35 in good health. Sequenced sample: naive CD4+ T cells sorted from blood. Documented subset: CD45RA+ positively selected. The CDR3 sequence: CASTALRNTEAFF. The CDR3 region has the DNA TGTGCCAGCACGGCACTTAGGAACACTGAAGCTTTCTTT.